The sequence of this T cell receptor beta chain was determined in a study of shared clonotypes between healthy human individuals. From CD4+ cells came CD45RA+ naive and CD45RA-negative memory subsets. Study-wide points: Shared clonotypes across all four donors exceeded non-shared ones in generation probability. Among donors, the sharing of clonotypes was expected to be influenced by sequencing depth.

Comments on this clone: Its cognate antigen is unknown.

Data came from immunoSEQ multiplex PCR; TCRdb stores just in-frame clones and leaves some out. The sample lists about 600,000 clones; around 97% were seen once. Per germline, CDR1 MNHNY and CDR2 SVGAGI (reference sequence). The CDR3 is made up of 15 amino acids. The J gene is TRBJ2-5, the V gene TRBV6-6; D may be TRBD2 (6 bases). The assigned J gene may be wrong: the sequence end matches TRBJ2-7 better. Sequencing was carried out using naive CD4+ T cells sorted from blood. Noted subset: CD45RA+ positively selected. This clonotype originated in a woman aged 25-40 years in good health. Written as DNA, the CDR3 is TGTGCCAGCAGTTTACTTGCGGGAAACTCCTACGAGCAGTACTTC. Translated, it gives CASSLLAGNSYEQYF.